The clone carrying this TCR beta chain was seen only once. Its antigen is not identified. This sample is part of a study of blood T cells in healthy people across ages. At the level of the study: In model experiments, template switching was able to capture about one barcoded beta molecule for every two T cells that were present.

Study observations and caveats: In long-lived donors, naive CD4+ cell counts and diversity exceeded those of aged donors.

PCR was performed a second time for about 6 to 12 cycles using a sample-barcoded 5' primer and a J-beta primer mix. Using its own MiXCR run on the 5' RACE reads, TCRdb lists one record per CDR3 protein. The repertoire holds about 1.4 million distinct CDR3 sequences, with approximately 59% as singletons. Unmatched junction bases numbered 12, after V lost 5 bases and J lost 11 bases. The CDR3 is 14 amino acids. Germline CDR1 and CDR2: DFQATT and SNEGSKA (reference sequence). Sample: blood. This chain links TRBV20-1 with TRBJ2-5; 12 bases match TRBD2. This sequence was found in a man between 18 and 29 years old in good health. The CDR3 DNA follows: TGCAGTGCTCCACTAGCGGGGGGCCACAATGAGCAGTACTTC. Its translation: CSAPLAGGHNEQYF.